This entry lists 10 T cell receptor beta chains sequenced from one sample in a study of long-term antiretroviral therapy in people with HIV (dated by TCRdb to between 2021 and 2022). The immunoSEQ hsTCRB v3.0 assay was used at survey level resolution for TRB variable region sequencing. The clones in this table, taken by TCRdb from immuneACCESS, are in-frame only. Not every clone is retained; where verified, under half of the shortfall comes from an unresolved V gene, and the cause of the rest is unknown. This sample has fewer than 30,000 clones in its table, and 81% of those were observed once. The ten largest clones represent 16% of the sample. Sequenced material: unsorted PBMCs, taken at the start of antiretroviral therapy, before treatment. The origin of the receptors is a woman aged 18-35 years with HIV.

This clone was counted between two and nine times. V and J are TRBV18 and TRBJ1-2; D is uncertain. CDR1 KGHSH and CDR2 LQKENI come from the germline V gene. The CDR3 runs 17 residues. V was cut by 3 bases and J by 4 bases, with 21 bases left in between. CDR3 amino acids: CASSPTNMITVFYGYTF. The CDR3 DNA is TGTGCCAGCTCACCTACTAATATGATTACTGTTTTCTATGGCTACACCTTC.

Worth noting for this clone: A much larger clone differs from this one at a single base, so this may be a read error. In the same sample, other DNA sequences code for this CDR3. The genes are TRBV6-5 and TRBJ2-7; D ambiguous. Germline CDR1 is MNHEY and CDR2 is SVGAGI. The ends were cut back, 0 bases at V and 0 bases at J, with 6 bases in the middle. CDR3 length: 14 amino acids. The CDR3 loop reads CASSYSQSSYEQYF. The CDR3 DNA follows: TGTGCCAGCAGTTACTCTCAAAGCTCCTACGAGCAGTACTTC.

This chain joins TRBV6-5 and TRBJ2-3; D call uncertain. The germline CDR1 and CDR2 sequences are MNHEY and SVGAGI. The CDR3 contains 12 residues. Trimming pared 2 bases from V and 11 bases from J, leaving 11 bases between. The CDR3 loop is CASSYATVQQYF. The CDR3, as DNA: TGTGCCAGCAGTTACGCCACGGTTCAGCAGTATTTT.

V gene TRBV6-6 combines with J gene TRBJ1-1; perhaps TRBD1 as D (6 bases). The CDR3 spans 15 residues. Trimming took 4 bases from V and 1 from J, leaving 13 bases between them. Per the germline V gene, CDR1 is MNHNY and CDR2 is SVGAGI (reference sequence). The CDR3 spells CASSLDSQGNTEAFF. The CDR3 DNA reads TGTGCCAGCAGTTTGGACAGTCAAGGGAACACTGAAGCTTTCTTT.

The chain employs TRBV7-6 and TRBJ1-3; no clear D gene. V lost 4 bases and J lost 0, with 13 bases in between. The CDR3 spans 16 residues. Looked up from germline, CDR1 is SGHVS and CDR2 is FNYEAQ. The CDR3 sequence: CASSSLSGTSGNTIYF. For the CDR3, the DNA is TGTGCCAGCAGCTCCCTTTCAGGAACCTCTGGAAACACCATATATTTT. Full variable domain (missing parts from reference TRBV7-6 and TRBJ1-3): GAGVSQSPRYKVTKRGQDVALRCDPISGHVSLYWYRQALGQGPEFLTYFNYEAQQDKSGLPNDRFSAERPEGSISTLTIQRTEQRDSAMYRCASSSLSGTSGNTIYFGEGSWLTVV.

This rearrangement joins TRBV5-6 to TRBJ1-1; TRBD1 is a possible D gene (5 bases). V shed 4 bases and J shed 4 bases, with 11 bases lying between them. CDR1 and CDR2 (germline): SGHDT, YYEEEE. This CDR3 has 13 residues. The CDR3 sequence: CASSGVGGTEAFF. The CDR3 nucleotides read TGTGCCAGCAGCGGGGTGGGGGGCACTGAAGCTTTCTTT.

The genes are TRBV4-1 and TRBJ2-2; TRBD2 might be the D (5 bases). Per the germline V gene, CDR1 is MGHRA and CDR2 is YSYEKL. The CDR3 runs 17 residues. V was clipped by 1 base and J by 6 bases, with 18 bases between them. CDR3 DNA: TGCGCCAGCAGCCAAGTTGATATGGGAGTCCGAGCCGGGGAGCTGTTTTTT. Protein product: CASSQVDMGVRAGELFF.

This chain uses TRBV4-2 with TRBJ2-2, with 8 positions matching TRBD1. CDR3 length: 19 residues. The V gene end was trimmed by 1 base and the J gene end by 5 bases; junction bases not matched to a gene: 15. Germline-derived CDR1 and CDR2 are LGHNA and YNFKEQ. CDR3 in amino acids: CASSQGAQGAAWGTGELFF. The DNA for the CDR3 is TGTGCCAGCAGCCAAGGGGCCCAGGGGGCGGCTTGGGGTACCGGGGAGCTGTTTTTT.

V gene TRBV5-1 combines with J gene TRBJ2-6; D gene ambiguous. The germline V and J ends were trimmed by 1 base and 2 bases, with 13 bases remaining between them. Germline CDR1 SGHRS, CDR2 YFSETQ. The CDR3 extends over 17 amino acids. The chain's CDR3 is CASSLNSPSPGANVLTF. For the CDR3, the DNA is TGCGCCAGCAGCTTGAACAGCCCCAGCCCTGGGGCCAACGTCCTGACTTTC.

J is TRBJ1-2 and V is TRBV18, with TRBD1 matching over 9 bases. Germline CDR1 is KGHSH and CDR2 is LQKENI. Germline trimming cut 3 bases from V and 7 bases from J; bases unmatched to any gene: 0. The CDR3 is 12 amino acids. For the CDR3, the DNA is TGTGCCAGCTCACCGACAGGGGGTGGCTACACCTTC. Residues: CASSPTGGGYTF.